These T cell receptor beta chains were read from a single sample in a study of technical replicates of blood from several donors. Sequencing used immunoSEQ multiplex PCR; TCRdb keeps in-frame clones, though not all of them. Among some 83,000 clones listed, around 94% were seen once. The sequenced material came from T cells isolated from PBMCs. These receptors were taken from a human donor in good health. Both conserved end residues are part of each CDR3. The D gene is left open where the match is weak. Clone size is stated in some rows and not others, as once, few, many or a class when expanded.

J | V | D | size | DNA | CDR3
TRBJ1-2 | TRBV5-1 | . | . | TGCGCCAGCAGCTTGGCAGGAAACTATGGCTACACCTTC | CASSLAGNYGYTF
TRBJ2-3 | TRBV18 | . | . | TGTGCCAGCTCACCGGTCGGAGATACGCAGTATTTT | CASSPVGDTQYF
TRBJ2-3 | TRBV5-1 | . | . | TGCGCCAGCAGCCCTGAAAAGCCGTCAGATACGCAGTATTTT | CASSPEKPSDTQYF
TRBJ2-7 | TRBV9 | . | . | TGTGCCAGCAGCGTATTCGACACCTACGAGCAGTACTTC | CASSVFDTYEQYF
TRBJ2-7 | TRBV5-1 | . | . | TGCGCCAGCAGCCAAGTTAGCTACGAGCAGTACTTC | CASSQVSYEQYF
TRBJ2-6 | TRBV4-1 | TRBD1 | . | TGCGCCAGCAGCCAAGAGGGTAGACAGGGACCCTCTGGGGCCAACGTCCTGACTTTC | CASSQEGRQGPSGANVLTF
TRBJ2-7 | TRBV5-1 | TRBD2 | . | TGCGCCAGCAGCTTAAGGGACTACCTATACGAGCAGTACTTC | CASSLRDYLYEQYF
TRBJ1-1 | TRBV6-1 | . | . | TGTGCCAGCAGTGAATCGATGTGGGGAGAGGCTGAAGCTTTCTTT | CASSESMWGEAEAFF
TRBJ2-7 | TRBV7-6 | . | . | TGTGCCAGCAGCTTAGATGGCAGGCAGCTTGGCGAGCAGTACTTC | CASSLDGRQLGEQYF
TRBJ2-7 | TRBV6-1 | . | . | TGTGCCAGCAGTACAGCGGGACAGGCATACGAGCAGTACTTC | CASSTAGQAYEQYF
TRBJ2-5 | TRBV7-9 | . | . | TGTGCCAGCAGCTTGGCACGGGAAGAGACCCAGTACTTC | CASSLAREETQYF
TRBJ2-7 | TRBV7-2 | TRBD2 | . | TGTGCCAGCAGCTTAGCGTACACGGGGCGGGGGGACCACTACGAGCAGTACTTC | CASSLAYTGRGDHYEQYF
TRBJ1-3 | TRBV13 | TRBD1 | . | TGTGCCAGCAGCTCACCGGGACAGGAGATAGCTGGAAACACCATATATTTT | CASSSPGQEIAGNTIYF
TRBJ1-2 | TRBV7-9 | TRBD1 | . | TGTGCCAGCAGCTTAGTGCGACAGGGGGGCAGTACTAACTATGGCTACACCTTC | CASSLVRQGGSTNYGYTF
TRBJ2-2 | TRBV2 | . | . | TGTGCCAGCAGTGAGAACGCGGGCGCGAACACCGGGGAGCTGTTTTTT | CASSENAGANTGELFF
TRBJ2-1 | TRBV19 | . | once | TGTGCCAGTAGTATAGCGAGCTCCTACAATGAGCAGTTCTTC | CASSIASSYNEQFF
TRBJ1-1 | TRBV6-5 | . | . | TGTGCCAGCAGTTACTCGCGGAACACTGAAGCTTTCTTT | CASSYSRNTEAFF
TRBJ2-5 | TRBV7-9 | TRBD1 | . | TGTGCCAGCAGCCCCCGACAGGGAAAGCCGAGAGAGACCCAGTACTTC | CASSPRQGKPRETQYF
TRBJ2-3 | TRBV5-4 | . | . | TGTGCCAGCAGCTTAGTATATGAACAAGATACGCAGTATTTT | CASSLVYEQDTQYF
TRBJ2-1 | TRBV11-3 | TRBD2 | . | TGTGCCAGCAGCTTACTAAGCGGGGAGTACAATGAGCAGTTCTTC | CASSLLSGEYNEQFF